This passage covers 12 T cell receptor beta chains from one sample sequenced in a study of tumor and adjacent non-tumor tissue in lung cancer. Three rounds of nested PCR, following a modified ARM-PCR protocol, produced the TCRbeta library. MiXCR was run by TCRdb on the multiplex PCR reads, yielding one entry per CDR3 protein. Altogether fewer than 90,000 distinct CDR3 sequences are present, 75% to 85% being singletons, with the ten largest covering 20% to 25%. This sample's RNA came from whole unsorted tissue. Distant lung tissue was collected more than 3 cm away from the tumor edge. Specimen: distant non-tumor lung tissue. The source is a woman aged 45-60 years with non-small cell lung cancer.

A word on this clonotype: A clone one base away is much larger, so this may be a read error. The J gene is TRBJ2-3, the V gene TRBV20-1; D gene ambiguous. This CDR3 contains 14 residues. Germline V CDR1 and CDR2: DFQATT, SNEGSKA (reference sequence). Trimming pared 6 bases from V and 2 bases from J, leaving 15 bases between. CDR3 sequence: CSADGESITDTQYF. CDR3 coding DNA: TGCAGTGCGGACGGAGAGTCGATCACAGATACGCAGTATTTT.

The chain uses TRBV9 and TRBJ2-1; 9 bases map to TRBD2. The ends lost 4 bases at V and 5 bases at J; junction bases unmatched: 10. The germline CDR1 and CDR2 sequences are SGDLS and YYNGEE. CDR3 size: 16 residues. This CDR3 reads CASSPRPVAGDNEQFF. The CDR3 DNA reads as TGTGCCAGCAGCCCCCGTCCGGTAGCGGGAGACAATGAGCAGTTCTTC. Supplemented by reference TRBV9 and TRBJ2-1, the full variable domain reads DSGVTQTPKHLITATGQRVTLRCSPRSGDLSVYWYQQSLDQGLQFLIQYYNGEERAKGNILERFSAQQFPDLHSELNLSSLELGDSALYFCASSPRPVAGDNEQFFGPGTRLTVL.

With respect to this clonotype: Since a much larger clone is just one base distant, this may be a read error. This sequence joins TRBV20-1 and TRBJ2-3, with 10 bases fitting TRBD1. CDR3 length: 14 amino acids. The V and J ends lost 6 bases and 4 bases, in that order; junction bases with no gene match: 7. From germline, CDR1 is DFQATT and CDR2 SNEGSKA (reference sequence). The CDR3 DNA reads as TGCAGTGCCTTTGGGACAGGGGACGCAGATACGCAGTATTTT. Protein product: CSAFGTGDADTQYF.

Points on this clonotype: A read error may produce the germline difference seen at one junction end. In DNA form, the CDR3 reads TGTGCCGGCAGCCCCCAGACGACTTCAGATACGCAGAATTTT. This encodes CAGSPQTTSDTQNF. The V call is TRBV5-5, the J call TRBJ2-3; D remains unclear. Germline assignment: CDR1 SGHKS and CDR2 YYEKEE (reference sequence). The CDR3 loop spans 14 amino acids.

On this clonotype: The conserved closing phenylalanine or tryptophan is absent in this CDR3, likely reflecting a read error. The V call is TRBV12-3 or TRBV12-4, the J call TRBJ1-4, with D perhaps TRBD1 (6 bases). Trimming removed 6 bases from V and 0 bases from J, with 11 bases in between. This CDR3 is 15 amino acids long. The CDR3 region has the DNA TGTGCCAGCAGAGAGGGGGGCGCAACTAATGAAAAACTGTTTTAT. Translating it yields CASREGGATNEKLFY.

Worth noting for this clonotype: At one end the junction does not follow the germline gene, possibly because of a read error. V gene TRBV5-1 combines with J gene TRBJ2-5; D might be TRBD2 (5 bases). CDR1 and CDR2 from the germline V gene are SGHRS and YFSETQ. The CDR3 runs 15 residues. The CDR3 protein is CASSQCGSKWETQYF. CDR3 in DNA: TGCGCCAGCAGCCAATGTGGAAGTAAGTGGGAGACGCAGTACTTC.

To note about this clonotype: An end of the junction differs from the germline gene, which may be a read error. The chain carries TRBV11-2 and TRBJ1-3; D is uncertain. CDR3 length: 12 amino acids. Germline V gene lookup returns CDR1 SGHAT and CDR2 FQNNGV. The CDR3 region has the DNA TGTGGCAGCAGCTCAACTGGAAACACCATATATTTT. Its protein product is CGSSSTGNTIYF.

Points on this clonotype: One end of the junction is discordant with germline, which a read error may explain. The rearrangement uses TRBV11-1 and TRBJ1-1; 8 bases fit TRBD1. The CDR3 totals 13 residues. Germline-derived CDR1 and CDR2 are SGHAT and FQDESV (reference sequence). The CDR3 reads CANSIQGDTETFF. The CDR3 nucleotides are TGTGCCAACAGCATACAGGGGGACACTGAAACTTTCTTT.

The chain uses TRBV6-1 and TRBJ2-2; the D gene is possibly TRBD2 (5 bases). Between the trimmed V and J ends, which lost 3 bases and 14 bases, there was a span of 22 bases. This CDR3 comprises 15 residues. The germline gives CDR1 MNHNS, CDR2 SASEGT. CDR3 coding DNA: TGTGCCAGCAGTGAGTTAGCGTGGAACACCGGGGTACTGTTTTTT. Encoded protein: CASSELAWNTGVLFF.

Many counts were recorded for this clonotype. This rearrangement joins TRBV24-1 to TRBJ2-5; TRBD1 is a possible D gene (5 bases). The CDR3 covers 13 residues. Trimming took 9 bases from V and 2 from J, leaving 12 bases between them. CDR1 is KGHDR, CDR2 SFDVKD, per germline. The CDR3 region is CATGGAPQETQYF. Here the CDR3 DNA reads TGTGCCACCGGTGGGGCACCTCAAGAGACCCAGTACTTC.

The rearrangement joins TRBV6-6 to TRBJ2-1; the D gene is possibly TRBD2 (6 bases). Germline V lookup: CDR1 MNHNY, CDR2 SVGAGI (reference sequence). This CDR3 is built from 14 residues. Written as DNA, the CDR3 is TGTACTAGCAGTTTTTCGACCAGTGGGAGTGAGCAGTTCTTC. Translation: CTSSFSTSGSEQFF.

Details on this clonotype: Sequence at one end of the junction differs from germline and may be a read error. This chain joins TRBV6-6 and TRBJ1-1; D unresolved. The CDR3 extends over 13 amino acids. Germline V gene lookup returns CDR1 MNHNY and CDR2 SVGAGI (reference sequence). CDR3 protein: CASTVSENTGAFF. As DNA, the CDR3 is TGTGCAAGCACCGTTTCCGAGAACACTGGAGCTTTCTTT.